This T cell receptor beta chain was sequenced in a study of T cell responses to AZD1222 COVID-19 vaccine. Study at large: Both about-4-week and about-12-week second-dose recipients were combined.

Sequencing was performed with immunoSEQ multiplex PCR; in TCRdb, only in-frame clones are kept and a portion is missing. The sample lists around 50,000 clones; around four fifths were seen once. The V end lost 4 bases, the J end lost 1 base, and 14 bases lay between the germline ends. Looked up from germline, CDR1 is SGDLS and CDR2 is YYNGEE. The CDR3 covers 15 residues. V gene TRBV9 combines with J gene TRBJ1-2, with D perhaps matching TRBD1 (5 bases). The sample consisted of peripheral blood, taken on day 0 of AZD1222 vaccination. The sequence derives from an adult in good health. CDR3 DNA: TGTGCCAGCAGCACCCGGGACTCTTATAACTATGGCTACACCTTC. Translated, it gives CASSTRDSYNYGYTF.